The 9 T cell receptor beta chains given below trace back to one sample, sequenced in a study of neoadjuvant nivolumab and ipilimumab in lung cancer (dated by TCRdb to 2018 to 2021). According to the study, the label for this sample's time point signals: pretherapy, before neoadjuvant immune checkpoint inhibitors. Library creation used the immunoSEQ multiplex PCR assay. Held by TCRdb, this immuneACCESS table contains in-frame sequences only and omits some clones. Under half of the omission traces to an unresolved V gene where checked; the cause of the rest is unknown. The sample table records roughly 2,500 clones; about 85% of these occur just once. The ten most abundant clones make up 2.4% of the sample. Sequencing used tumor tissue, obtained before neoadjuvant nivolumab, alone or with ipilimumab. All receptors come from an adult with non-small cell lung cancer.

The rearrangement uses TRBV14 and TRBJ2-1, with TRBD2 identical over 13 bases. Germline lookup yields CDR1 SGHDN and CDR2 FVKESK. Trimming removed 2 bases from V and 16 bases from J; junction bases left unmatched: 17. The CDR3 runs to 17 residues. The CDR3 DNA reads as TGTGCCAGCAGCCAATCCGTCCCGGGACTAGCGGGAACCCCGCCCTTCTTC. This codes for CASSQSVPGLAGTPPFF.

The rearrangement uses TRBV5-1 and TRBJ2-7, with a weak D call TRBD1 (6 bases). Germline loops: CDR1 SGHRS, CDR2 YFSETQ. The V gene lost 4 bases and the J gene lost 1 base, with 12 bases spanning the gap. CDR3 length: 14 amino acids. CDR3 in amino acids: CASSPGTPSYEQYF. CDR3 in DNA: TGCGCCAGCAGCCCAGGGACACCATCCTACGAGCAGTACTTC. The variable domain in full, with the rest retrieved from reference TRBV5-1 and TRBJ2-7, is KAGVTQTPRYLIKTRGQQVTLSCSPISGHRSVSWYQQTPGQGLQFLFEYFSETQRNKGNFPGRFSGRQFSNSRSEMNVSTLELGDSALYLCASSPGTPSYEQYFGPGTRLTVT.

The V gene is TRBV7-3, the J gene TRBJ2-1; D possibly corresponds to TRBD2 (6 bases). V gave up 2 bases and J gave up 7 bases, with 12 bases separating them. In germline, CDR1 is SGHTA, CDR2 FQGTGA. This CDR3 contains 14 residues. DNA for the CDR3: TGTGCCAGCAGCTTAGGGGGACTTACTAATGAGCAGTTCTTC. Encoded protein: CASSLGGLTNEQFF.

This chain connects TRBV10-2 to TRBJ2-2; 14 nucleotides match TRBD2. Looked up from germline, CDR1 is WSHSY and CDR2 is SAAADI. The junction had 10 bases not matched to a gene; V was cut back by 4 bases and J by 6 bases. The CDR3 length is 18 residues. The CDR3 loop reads CASSAPGLAGGGSGELFF. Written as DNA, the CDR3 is TGCGCCAGCAGTGCCCCAGGACTAGCGGGAGGAGGTTCCGGGGAGCTGTTTTTT.

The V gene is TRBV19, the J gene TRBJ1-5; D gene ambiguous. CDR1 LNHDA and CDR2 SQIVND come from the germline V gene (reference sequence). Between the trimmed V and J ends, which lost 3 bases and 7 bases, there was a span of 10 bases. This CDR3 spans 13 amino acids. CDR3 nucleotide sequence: TGTGCCAGTAGTATGGGTCCCTGGCAGCCCCAGCATTTT. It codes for CASSMGPWQPQHF.

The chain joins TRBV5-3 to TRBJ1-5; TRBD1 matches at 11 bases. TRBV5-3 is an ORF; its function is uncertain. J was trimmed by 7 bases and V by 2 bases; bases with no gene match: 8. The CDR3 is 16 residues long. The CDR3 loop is CARSFPGTGGRQPQHF. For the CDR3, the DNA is TGTGCCAGAAGCTTCCCCGGGACAGGGGGAAGGCAGCCCCAGCATTTT.

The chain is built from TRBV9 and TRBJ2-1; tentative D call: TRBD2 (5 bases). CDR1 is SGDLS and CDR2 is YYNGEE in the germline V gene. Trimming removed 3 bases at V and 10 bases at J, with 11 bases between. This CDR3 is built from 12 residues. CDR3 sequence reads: CASSERTGEQFF. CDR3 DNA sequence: TGTGCCAGCAGCGAGCGGACCGGGGAGCAGTTCTTC.

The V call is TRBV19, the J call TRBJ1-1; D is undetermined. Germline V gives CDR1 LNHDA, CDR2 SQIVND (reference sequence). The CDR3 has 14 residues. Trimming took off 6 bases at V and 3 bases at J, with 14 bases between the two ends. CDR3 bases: TGTGCCAGTAGCATGATAGGGTCGGACACTGAAGCTTTCTTT. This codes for CASSMIGSDTEAFF.

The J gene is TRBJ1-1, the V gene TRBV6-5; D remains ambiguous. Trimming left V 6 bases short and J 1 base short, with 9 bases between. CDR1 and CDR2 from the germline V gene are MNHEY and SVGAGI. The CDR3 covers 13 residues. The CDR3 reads CASRGIENTEAFF. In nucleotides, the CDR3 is TGTGCCAGCAGGGGCATCGAGAACACTGAAGCTTTCTTT.